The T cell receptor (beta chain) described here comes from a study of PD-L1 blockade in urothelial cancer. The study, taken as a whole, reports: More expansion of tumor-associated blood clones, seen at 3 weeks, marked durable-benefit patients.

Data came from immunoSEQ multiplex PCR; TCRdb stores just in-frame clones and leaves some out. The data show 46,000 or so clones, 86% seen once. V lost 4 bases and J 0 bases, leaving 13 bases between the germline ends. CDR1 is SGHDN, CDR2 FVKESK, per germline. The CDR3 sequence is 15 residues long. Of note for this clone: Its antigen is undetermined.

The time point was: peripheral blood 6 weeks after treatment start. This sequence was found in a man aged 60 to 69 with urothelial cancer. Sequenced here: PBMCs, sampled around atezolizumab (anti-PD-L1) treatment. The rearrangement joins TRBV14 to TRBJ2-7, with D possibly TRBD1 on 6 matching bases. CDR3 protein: CASSRPDRSSYEQYF. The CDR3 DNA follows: TGTGCCAGCAGCCGACCCGACAGGAGCTCCTACGAGCAGTACTTC.